This passage covers 22 T cell receptor beta chains from one sample sequenced in a study of STAT3 mutations in large granular lymphocyte leukemia. Whole-study findings and limits: At least one immunodominant TCR beta clonotype appeared in every T-cell large granular lymphocyte leukemia patient.

The data were produced by immunoSEQ multiplex PCR, yet TCRdb's version contains in-frame clones alone and is incomplete. The sample shows around 26,000 clones, about 95% of them seen only once. Their cognate antigens are unknown. Sequencing input: peripheral blood mononuclear cells. The receptors here all came from a man aged 35 to 55 with T-cell large granular lymphocyte leukemia. Some clones in this sample may be carry-over from other donors' samples.

The chain has TRBV7-9 and TRBJ2-5; 10 positions match TRBD2. V shed 5 bases, J shed 1 base, and the junction held 7 bases outside the gene matches. The germline CDR1 and CDR2 sequences are SEHNR and FQNEAQ (reference sequence). This CDR3 comprises 16 residues. The CDR3 bases are TGTGCCAGCAGCGCCCCTAGCGGGGGCCTCCAAGAGACCCAGTACTTC. Encoded protein: CASSAPSGGLQETQYF.

V is TRBV7-2 and J is TRBJ2-1; D uncertain. V lost 3 bases, J lost 7 bases, and 13 bases lay in between. This CDR3 is built from 14 residues. The germline gives CDR1 SGHTA, CDR2 FQGNSA. This chain's CDR3 is CASSFFTGSNEQFF. The CDR3 coding sequence is TGTGCCAGCAGCTTCTTTACGGGTAGTAATGAGCAGTTCTTC.

V is TRBV30 and J is TRBJ1-1; 8 positions agree with TRBD1. Germline V gives CDR1 GTSNPN, CDR2 SVGIG (reference sequence). The V and J ends lost 0 bases and 4 bases, in that order; junction bases with no gene match: 7. CDR3 length equals 15 residues. CDR3 DNA: TGTGCCTGGAGTGTACGCACAGGGGGGAGCACTGAAGCTTTCTTT. It codes for CAWSVRTGGSTEAFF.

This chain connects TRBV19 to TRBJ1-1; unclear D gene. With 2 bases removed from V and 1 base from J, the gap between germline ends came to 14 bases. Germline V gene lookup returns CDR1 LNHDA and CDR2 SQIVND (reference sequence). The CDR3 has 16 residues. The CDR3 DNA is TGTGCCAGTAGTATATTCGAACTCACCGCGAACACTGAAGCTTTCTTT. It is translated as CASSIFELTANTEAFF.

This clone was counted a single time. J is TRBJ2-2 and V is TRBV5-1, with 11 bases lining up with TRBD1. CDR1 and CDR2 from the germline V gene are SGHRS and YFSETQ. This CDR3 region has 14 residues. Trimming at V came to 3 bases and at J to 7 bases, leaving 2 bases not matched to a gene. CDR3 coding DNA: TGCGCCAGCAGCTGGACAGGGGGCGGCGGGGAGCTGTTTTTT. Its translation: CASSWTGGGGELFF.

The gene calls are TRBV10-3 and TRBJ2-3, with TRBD1 matching over 9 bases. The CDR3 is 18 amino acids. With V trimmed by 8 bases and J by 7 bases, 22 bases remained unmatched. Germline lookup yields CDR1 ENHRY and CDR2 SYGVKD. CDR3 nucleotide sequence: TGTGCCATCGGCGGTGGGGTACAGGGACAGGGCGCCCAAAATACGCAGTATTTT. The encoded protein is CAIGGGVQGQGAQNTQYF.

This rearrangement joins TRBV4-1 to TRBJ1-2, with 7 bases that match TRBD1. V lost 3 bases and J lost 1; bases outside the gene matches: 5. The CDR3 contains 15 residues. Germline V gene lookup returns CDR1 MGHRA and CDR2 YSYEKL. The DNA for the CDR3 is TGCGCCAGCAGCCAGGAGGACAGGATTAACTATGGCTACACCTTC. Protein: CASSQEDRINYGYTF.

V gene TRBV7-9 combines with J gene TRBJ1-2, with D maybe TRBD1 (5 bases). Germline V gene sequence: CDR1 SEHNR, CDR2 FQNEAQ (reference sequence). Deletions cut 2 bases from V and 2 bases from J, with 9 bases between. The CDR3 length is 14 residues. CDR3 in amino acids: CASSLRGANYGYTF. CDR3 sequence (DNA): TGTGCCAGCAGCTTAAGGGGCGCGAACTATGGCTACACCTTC.

The chain combines TRBV7-9 with TRBJ1-1, with TRBD1 matching over 9 bases. CDR3 length: 13 amino acids. Germline-derived CDR1 and CDR2 are SEHNR and FQNEAQ (reference sequence). The trim removed 5 bases at V and 5 bases at J, leaving 3 bases unmatched. In nucleotides, the CDR3 is TGTGCCAGCAGCCGGGGACAGGGTACTGAAGCTTTCTTT. Protein: CASSRGQGTEAFF.

This chain links TRBV28 with TRBJ2-7; D may be TRBD1 (6 bases). The CDR3 length is 13 residues. Germline CDR1 reads MDHEN; CDR2 reads SYDVKM. V lost 10 bases to trimming and J lost 2 bases, with 15 bases between them. The CDR3 DNA follows: TGTGCCATCAACAGGGAAGGGGCCTACGAGCAGTACTTC. It yields the protein CAINREGAYEQYF. Full variable domain (outside the CDR3, taken from reference TRBV28 and TRBJ2-7): DVKVTQSSRYLVKRTGEKVFLECVQDMDHENMFWYRQDPGLGLRLIYFSYDVKMKEKGDIPEGYSVSREKKERFSLILESASTNQTSMYLCAINREGAYEQYFGPGTRLTVT.

This clone was picked up one time. The DNA for the CDR3 is TGCGCCAGCAGCCTACAGGGGGAAGGTCAGCCCCAGCATTTT. Protein sequence: CASSLQGEGQPQHF. The V and J genes are TRBV4-1 and TRBJ1-5, with 8 bases lining up with TRBD1. The germline gives CDR1 MGHRA, CDR2 YSYEKL. This CDR3 region has 14 residues. The junction had 5 bases not matched to a gene; V was cut back by 4 bases and J by 6 bases.

The chain combines TRBV7-7 with TRBJ2-3; 8 nucleotides line up with TRBD2. V was pared by 5 bases and J by 4 bases, with 2 bases of the junction left unmatched. Germline CDR1 SSHAT, CDR2 FNYEAQ (reference sequence). The length of the CDR3 is 13 residues. CDR3 amino acids: CASSAGGADTQYF. CDR3 coding DNA: TGTGCCAGCAGCGCCGGGGGGGCAGATACGCAGTATTTT.

The chain combines TRBV7-2 with TRBJ1-2; D gene unclear. The CDR3 contains 12 residues. Germline-derived CDR1 and CDR2 are SGHTA and FQGNSA. Between the trimmed V and J ends, which lost 1 base and 5 bases, there was a span of 5 bases. CDR3 bases: TGTGCCAGCAGCTTAGGGGGATATGGCTACACCTTC. Its protein product is CASSLGGYGYTF.

The sample holds one count of this clone. The chain links TRBV6-5 to TRBJ1-6; unclear D gene. Looked up from germline, CDR1 is MNHEY and CDR2 is SVGAGI. CDR3 size: 16 residues. V was clipped by 2 bases and J by 5 bases, with 13 bases between them. The CDR3 loop reads CASSYRSPRDNSPLHF. CDR3 DNA sequence: TGTGCCAGCAGTTACAGGTCTCCACGAGATAATTCACCCCTCCACTTT.

This clone was recorded once. The chain is built from TRBV7-9 and TRBJ2-1; 9 bases align to TRBD2. The germline CDR1 and CDR2 sequences are SEHNR and FQNEAQ (reference sequence). J gave up 5 bases and V 2 bases, and 4 bases lay outside the gene matches. This CDR3 is built from 15 residues. The CDR3: CASSLWSSGNNEQFF. DNA for the CDR3: TGTGCCAGCAGCTTATGGTCTAGCGGGAACAATGAGCAGTTCTTC.

This chain links TRBV10-3 with TRBJ2-7, with 9 positions matching TRBD1. V was pared by 3 bases and J by 6 bases, with 9 bases of the junction left unmatched. Germline CDR1 is ENHRY and CDR2 is SYGVKD. This CDR3 region has 15 residues. Here the CDR3 reads CAISDPGQGVSEQYF. The CDR3 DNA follows: TGTGCCATCAGTGACCCGGGACAGGGTGTCTCCGAGCAGTACTTC.

The chain uses TRBV11-1 and TRBJ2-5; either TRBD1 or TRBD2 may fit D (5 bases each). The CDR3 extends over 13 amino acids. With 5 bases removed from V and 4 bases from J, the gap between germline ends came to 11 bases. Germline assignment: CDR1 SGHAT and CDR2 FQDESV (reference sequence). CDR3 residues: CASSPGGGETQYF. CDR3 sequence (DNA): TGTGCCAGCAGCCCCGGTGGGGGAGAGACCCAGTACTTC.

The rearrangement joins TRBV7-9 to TRBJ2-3; 8 bases fit TRBD2. Germline CDR1 SEHNR, CDR2 FQNEAQ (reference sequence). The J segment lost 11 bases and the V segment lost 5 bases, leaving 9 bases of the junction unmatched. The CDR3 has 13 residues. This CDR3 is CASSPFVAGGQYF. As DNA, the CDR3 is TGTGCCAGCAGCCCCTTCGTGGCGGGGGGGCAGTATTTT.

This chain links TRBV18 with TRBJ1-1; 9 bases are shared with TRBD1. Trimming at V came to 5 bases and at J to 4 bases, leaving 8 bases not matched to a gene. This CDR3 spans 15 amino acids. Per germline, CDR1 KGHSH and CDR2 LQKENI. Written as DNA, the CDR3 is TGTGCCAGCTCATTCCTCGACAGGGGGGGCACTGAAGCTTTCTTT. It encodes CASSFLDRGGTEAFF.

V and J are TRBV5-4 and TRBJ2-1; D unclear. V lost 4 bases, J lost 7 bases, and 15 bases lay in between. From germline, CDR1 is SGHNT and CDR2 YYREEE (reference sequence). This CDR3 is built from 14 residues. The CDR3 DNA sequence: TGTGCCAGCAGCGTCGTCGGGTGGCAGAATGAGCAGTTCTTC. The encoded protein is CASSVVGWQNEQFF.

The sample holds one count of this clone. The chain joins TRBV4-3 to TRBJ1-2; 10 positions agree with TRBD1. From germline, CDR1 is LGHNA and CDR2 YSLEER. The CDR3 totals 15 residues. Trimming took 6 bases from V and 7 from J; bases not matched to a gene: 11. The CDR3 nucleotides are TGCGCCAGCAGTCCGGCCGGGACAGGGGTTGTTGGCTACACCTTC. It encodes CASSPAGTGVVGYTF.

J is TRBJ2-7 and V is TRBV6-1; D is undetermined. This CDR3 comprises 13 residues. Germline CDR1 and CDR2: MNHNS and SASEGT. V dropped 2 bases and J dropped 2 bases, with 7 bases sitting between them. CDR3 sequence (DNA): TGTGCCAGCAGTGAATTGGGGACCTACGAGCAGTACTTC. It codes for CASSELGTYEQYF.